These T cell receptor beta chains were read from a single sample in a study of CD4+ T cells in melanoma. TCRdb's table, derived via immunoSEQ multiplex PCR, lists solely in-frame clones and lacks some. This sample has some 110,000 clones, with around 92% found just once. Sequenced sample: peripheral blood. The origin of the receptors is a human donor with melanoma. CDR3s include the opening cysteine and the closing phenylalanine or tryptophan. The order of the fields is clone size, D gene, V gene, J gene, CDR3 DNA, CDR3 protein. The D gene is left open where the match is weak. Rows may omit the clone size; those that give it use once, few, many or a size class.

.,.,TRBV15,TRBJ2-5,TGTGCCACCAGCAGAGAGCCCGGACGACAAGAGACCCAGTACTTC,CATSREPGRQETQYF
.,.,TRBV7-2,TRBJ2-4,TGTGCCAGCAGCTTCGACAGGTTGGGAAACATTCAGTACTTC,CASSFDRLGNIQYF
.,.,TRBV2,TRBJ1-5,TGTGCCAGCAGTGACGAGGGCCGTGAAGGTCAGCCCCAGCATTTT,CASSDEGREGQPQHF
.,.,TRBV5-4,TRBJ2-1,TGTGCCAGCAGCTTGGATTTTCGGCGGGGCCTGTACAATGAGCAGTTCTTC,CASSLDFRRGLYNEQFF
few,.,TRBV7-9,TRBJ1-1,TGTGCCAGCAGCTTAGTTGACGGGACTGAAGCTTTCTTT,CASSLVDGTEAFF
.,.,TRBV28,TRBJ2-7,TGTGCCAGCAGTTTGTACTCCTACGAGCAGTACTTC,CASSLYSYEQYF
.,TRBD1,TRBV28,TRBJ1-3,TGTGCCAGCAGACTACAGGGGGAAAGTGGAAACACCATATATTTT,CASRLQGESGNTIYF
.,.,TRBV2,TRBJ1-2,TGTGCCAGCAGTGAAGGGGATGGCTACACCTTC,CASSEGDGYTF
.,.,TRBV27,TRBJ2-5,TGTGCCAGCAGTCTAAGCGGCGAGACCCAGTACTTC,CASSLSGETQYF
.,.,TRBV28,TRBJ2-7,TGTGCCAGCAGTTTATTGGGGGCGGCCTACGAGCAGTACTTC,CASSLLGAAYEQYF
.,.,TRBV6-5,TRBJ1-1,TGTGCCAGCAGTTACTCCTGGGGCATGAACACTGAAGCTTTCTTT,CASSYSWGMNTEAFF
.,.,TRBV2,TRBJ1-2,TGTGCCAGCAGTGCTTTATACTATGGCTACACCTTC,CASSALYYGYTF
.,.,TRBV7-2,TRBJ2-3,TGTGCCAGCAGCTTAATTCCGAGCACAGATACGCAGTATTTT,CASSLIPSTDTQYF
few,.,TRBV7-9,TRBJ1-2,TGTGCCAGCAGCTTAATCGGTGAACCCAGTATGGACTATGGCTACACCTTC,CASSLIGEPSMDYGYTF
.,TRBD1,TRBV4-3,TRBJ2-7,TGCGCCAGCGAGAAACAGGGGGCCTCAAGGGGTAGAAGATGGTACGAGCAGTACTTC,CASEKQGASRGRRWYEQYF
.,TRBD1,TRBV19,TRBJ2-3,TGTGCCAGTACCCTGACAGGGAGTCTTACAGATACGCAGTATTTT,CASTLTGSLTDTQYF
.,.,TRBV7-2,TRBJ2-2,TGTGCCAGCAGCTTAGCGGTTGAAACCGGGGAGCTGTTTTTT,CASSLAVETGELFF
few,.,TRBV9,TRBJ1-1,TGTGCCAGCAGCTTCGGCAGGGGGAACACTGAAGCTTTCTTT,CASSFGRGNTEAFF
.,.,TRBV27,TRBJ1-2,TGTGCCAGCAGTTTAGGAGGGGCCTATGGCTACACCTTC,CASSLGGAYGYTF
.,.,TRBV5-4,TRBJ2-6,TGTGCCAGCTCCAGGGAGATCTCTGGGGCCAACGTCCTGACTTTC,CASSREISGANVLTF
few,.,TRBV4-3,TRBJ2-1,TGCGCCAGCAGCCAAGATAGTACTCACAATGAGCAGTTCTTC,CASSQDSTHNEQFF
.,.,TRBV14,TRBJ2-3,TGTGCCAGCAGCCAAGAGGTCCCCCCCACAGATACGCAGTATTTT,CASSQEVPPTDTQYF
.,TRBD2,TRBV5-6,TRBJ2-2,TGTGCCAGCGCGGTGTACGGGAGGTACACCGGGGAGCTGTTTTTT,CASAVYGRYTGELFF
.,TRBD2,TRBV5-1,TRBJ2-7,TGCGCCAGCAGCTTGGAAGCGGGGACCCACGAGCAGTACTTC,CASSLEAGTHEQYF
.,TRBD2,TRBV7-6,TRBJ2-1,TGTGCCAGCAGAAAGTGGGGGGGAGAGAACAATGAGCAGTTCTTC,CASRKWGGENNEQFF
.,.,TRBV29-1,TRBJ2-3,TGCAGCGTCGCGATACAGAGAACTAGCACAGATACGCAGTATTTT,CSVAIQRTSTDTQYF
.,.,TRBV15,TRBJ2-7,TGTGCCACCAGCAGAGATCAATCCCCAACGACTTGGGAGCAGTACTTC,CATSRDQSPTTWEQYF
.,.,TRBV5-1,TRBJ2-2,TGCGCCAGCAGCGCAGGAACGAACACCGGGGAGCTGTTTTTT,CASSAGTNTGELFF
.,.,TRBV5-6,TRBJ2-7,TGTGCCAGCAGCCGCCGTGACAGGTGGGCCTACGAGCAGTACTTC,CASSRRDRWAYEQYF
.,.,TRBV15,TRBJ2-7,TGTGCCACCAGCAGGGTATCGAAGCGGAGCTCCTACGAGCAGTACTTC,CATSRVSKRSSYEQYF
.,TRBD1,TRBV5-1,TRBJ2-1,TGCGCCAGCAGCTTGGATGGGACAGGGGGCTACAATGAGCAGTTCTTC,CASSLDGTGGYNEQFF
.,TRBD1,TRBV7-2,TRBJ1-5,TGTGCCAGCAGCGTCGGGACAGGGCATCAGCCCCAGCATTTT,CASSVGTGHQPQHF
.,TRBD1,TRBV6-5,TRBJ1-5,TGTGCCAGTCGCAGGGGGGGTCAGCCCCAGCATTTT,CASRRGGQPQHF
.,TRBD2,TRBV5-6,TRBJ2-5,TGTGCCAGCAGCTTGGGACTAGCGGGAGGCGGGGAGACCCAGTACTTC,CASSLGLAGGGETQYF
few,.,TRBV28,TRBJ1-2,TGTGCCAGCAGTTCCCTATCGTCTATGTATGGCTACACCTTC,CASSSLSSMYGYTF
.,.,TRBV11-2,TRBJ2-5,TGTGCCAGCAGCTTGATGGGAGTCGGAGAGACCCAGTACTTC,CASSLMGVGETQYF
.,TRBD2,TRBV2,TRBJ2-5,TGTGCCAGCGGGGAGGGTGACCAAGAGACCCAGTACTTC,CASGEGDQETQYF
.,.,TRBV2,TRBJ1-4,TGTGCCAGCAGTGTTAATGGAGAAAAACTGTTTTTT,CASSVNGEKLFF
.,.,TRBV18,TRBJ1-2,TGTGCCAGCTCACCACCGGTGCGGAACAGGATTGCCTTC,CASSPPVRNRIAF
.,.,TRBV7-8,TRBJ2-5,TGTGCCAGCAGCTTAGCGGGGGGGCTATATAAGACCCAGTACTTC,CASSLAGGLYKTQYF
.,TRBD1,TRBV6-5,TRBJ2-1,TGTGCCACCCAGACAGGGGGCAATGAGCAGTTCTTC,CATQTGGNEQFF